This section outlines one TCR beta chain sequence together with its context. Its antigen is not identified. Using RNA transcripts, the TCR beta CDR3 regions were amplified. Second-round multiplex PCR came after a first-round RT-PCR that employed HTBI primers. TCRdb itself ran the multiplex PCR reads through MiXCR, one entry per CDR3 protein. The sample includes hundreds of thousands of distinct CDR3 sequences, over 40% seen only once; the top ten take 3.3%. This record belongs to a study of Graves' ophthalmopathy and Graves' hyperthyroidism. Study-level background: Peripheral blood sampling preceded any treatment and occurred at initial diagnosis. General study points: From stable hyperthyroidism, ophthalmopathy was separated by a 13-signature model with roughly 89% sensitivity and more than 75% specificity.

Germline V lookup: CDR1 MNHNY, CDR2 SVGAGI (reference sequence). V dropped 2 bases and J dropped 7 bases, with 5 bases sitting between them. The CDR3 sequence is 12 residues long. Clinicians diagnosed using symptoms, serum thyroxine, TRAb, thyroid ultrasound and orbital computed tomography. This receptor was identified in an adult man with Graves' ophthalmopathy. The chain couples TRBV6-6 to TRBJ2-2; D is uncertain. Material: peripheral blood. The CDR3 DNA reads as TGTGCCAGCAGTTACGACGGCGGGGAGCTGTTTTTT. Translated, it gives CASSYDGGELFF.